This is a list of T cell receptor beta chains from one sample in a study of T cell repertoires in cytomegalovirus infection. TCRdb processed the reads anew with MiXCR; each CDR3 protein has one entry. Of about 680,000 distinct CDR3 sequences in the sample, 24% are singletons; the top ten hold roughly 8%. Sequencing was carried out using CD8+ T cells from PBMCs. These receptors were obtained from a human donor in good health (CMV status not recorded). Some clones in this sample may be carry-over from other donors' samples. Both conserved end residues are trimmed from each CDR3. Fields, in order: V gene, CDR3 protein.

>TRBV18
ASSLAGGDKDGYT
>TRBV11-2
ASSGLAGGRYNEQF
>TRBV25-1
ASSEYFRDRSYNEQF
>TRBV6-6
ASSYSIGKGAF
>TRBV7-2
ASSSVGAGEVH
>TRBV7-9
ASSPGRTGVNQPQH
>TRBV7-9
ASSLQQGIYNEQF
>TRBV29-1
SVPDSRSYNEQF
>TRBV7-9
ASSSGADPEAF
>TRBV20-1
SARDPEFPLAQY
>TRBV6-6
ASRSPAGELF
>TRBV19
ASSILGGLNPSYEQY
>TRBV7-2
ASSARTSGVSSYNEQF
>TRBV15
ATSRAIDPGEHQPQH
>TRBV7-9
ASSLGLAGGIQETQY
>TRBV29-1
SGSGGKTYEQY
>TRBV28
ASRLGLGETQY
>TRBV27
ASSLPNQGEQY
>TRBV7-9
ASSPLPRRDTQY
>TRBV14
ASSHPQGEKLF
>TRBV29-1
SVGLTEYNEQF
>TRBV2
ASSGTRSHIQY
>TRBV20-1
SAPDRSTDTQY